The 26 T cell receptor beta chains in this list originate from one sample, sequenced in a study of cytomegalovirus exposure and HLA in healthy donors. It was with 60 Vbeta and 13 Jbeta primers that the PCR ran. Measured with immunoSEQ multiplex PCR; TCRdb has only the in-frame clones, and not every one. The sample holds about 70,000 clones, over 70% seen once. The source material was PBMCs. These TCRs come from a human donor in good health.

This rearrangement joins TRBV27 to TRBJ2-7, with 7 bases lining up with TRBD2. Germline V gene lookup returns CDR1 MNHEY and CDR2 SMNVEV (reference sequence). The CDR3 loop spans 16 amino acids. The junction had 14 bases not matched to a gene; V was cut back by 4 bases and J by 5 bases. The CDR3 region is CASSSSKGTSDHEQYF. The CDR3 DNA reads TGTGCCAGCAGTTCATCCAAGGGAACTAGCGACCACGAGCAGTACTTC.

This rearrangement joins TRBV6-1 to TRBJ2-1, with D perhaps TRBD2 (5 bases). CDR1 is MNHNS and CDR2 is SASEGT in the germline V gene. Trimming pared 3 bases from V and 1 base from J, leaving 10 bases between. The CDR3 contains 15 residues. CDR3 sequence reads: CASSEASFSYNEQFF. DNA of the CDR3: TGTGCCAGCAGTGAGGCTAGCTTTTCCTACAATGAGCAGTTCTTC.

DNA of the CDR3: TGTGCCAGCAGTGACCCTACGGGGAGAACACCATCTTACGAGCAGTACTTC. The encoded protein is CASSDPTGRTPSYEQYF. The chain links TRBV25-1 to TRBJ2-7, with D possibly matching TRBD2 (5 bases). V was pared by 3 bases and J by 4 bases, with 22 bases between. The CDR3 covers 17 residues. CDR1 is MGHDK, CDR2 SYGVNS, per germline.

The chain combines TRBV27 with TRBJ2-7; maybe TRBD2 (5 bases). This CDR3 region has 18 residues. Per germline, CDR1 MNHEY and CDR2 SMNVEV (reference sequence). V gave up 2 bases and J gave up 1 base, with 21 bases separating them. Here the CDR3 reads CASSLRQRGGEISYEQYF. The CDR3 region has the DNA TGTGCCAGCAGTTTACGGCAGAGAGGAGGAGAAATTTCCTACGAGCAGTACTTC.

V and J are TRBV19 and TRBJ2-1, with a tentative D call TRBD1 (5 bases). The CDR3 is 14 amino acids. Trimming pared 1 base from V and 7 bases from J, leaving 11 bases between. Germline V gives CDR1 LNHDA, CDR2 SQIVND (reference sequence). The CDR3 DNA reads TGTGCCAGTAGTATAGGGGGCGGCAAAAATGAGCAGTTCTTC. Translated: CASSIGGGKNEQFF. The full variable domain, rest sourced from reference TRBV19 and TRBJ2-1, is DGGITQSPKYLFRKEGQNVTLSCEQNLNHDAMYWYRQDPGQGLRLIYYSQIVNDFQKGDIAEGYSVSREKKESFPLTVTSAQKNPTAFYLCASSIGGGKNEQFFGPGTRLTVL.

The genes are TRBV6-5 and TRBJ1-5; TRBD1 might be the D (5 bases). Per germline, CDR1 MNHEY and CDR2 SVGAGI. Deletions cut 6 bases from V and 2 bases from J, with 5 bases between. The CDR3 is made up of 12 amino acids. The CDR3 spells CASRQGNQPQHF. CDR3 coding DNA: TGTGCCAGCAGACAGGGCAATCAGCCCCAGCATTTT.

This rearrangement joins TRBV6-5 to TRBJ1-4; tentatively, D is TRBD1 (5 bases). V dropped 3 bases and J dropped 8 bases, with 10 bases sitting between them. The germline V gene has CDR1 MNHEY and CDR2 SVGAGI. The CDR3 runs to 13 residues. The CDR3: CASSYGQREKLFF. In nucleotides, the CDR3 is TGTGCCAGCAGTTATGGACAACGAGAAAAACTGTTTTTT.

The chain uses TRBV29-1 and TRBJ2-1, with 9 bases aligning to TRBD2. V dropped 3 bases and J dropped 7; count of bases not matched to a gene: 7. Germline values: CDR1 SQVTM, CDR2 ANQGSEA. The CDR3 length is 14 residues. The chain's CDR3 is CSVELAGKRNEQFF. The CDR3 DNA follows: TGCAGCGTTGAGCTAGCGGGAAAGAGGAATGAGCAGTTCTTC.

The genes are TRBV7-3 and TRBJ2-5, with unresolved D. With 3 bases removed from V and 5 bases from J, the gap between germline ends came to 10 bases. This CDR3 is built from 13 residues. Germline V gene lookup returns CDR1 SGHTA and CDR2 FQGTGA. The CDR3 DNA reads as TGTGCCAGCAGCTTTAACTTCAAGGAGACCCAGTACTTC. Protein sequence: CASSFNFKETQYF.

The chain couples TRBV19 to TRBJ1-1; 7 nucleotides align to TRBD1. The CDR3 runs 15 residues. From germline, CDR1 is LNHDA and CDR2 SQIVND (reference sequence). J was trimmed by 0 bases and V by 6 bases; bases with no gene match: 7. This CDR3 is CASRNRGGMNTEAFF. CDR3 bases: TGTGCCAGTAGAAACAGGGGAGGAATGAACACTGAAGCTTTCTTT.

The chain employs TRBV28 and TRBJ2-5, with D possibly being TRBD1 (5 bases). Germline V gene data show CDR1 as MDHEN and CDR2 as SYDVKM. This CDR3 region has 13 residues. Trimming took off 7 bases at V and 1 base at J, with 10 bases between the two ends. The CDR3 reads CASTDSVQETQYF. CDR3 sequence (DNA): TGTGCCAGCACCGACAGCGTCCAAGAGACCCAGTACTTC.

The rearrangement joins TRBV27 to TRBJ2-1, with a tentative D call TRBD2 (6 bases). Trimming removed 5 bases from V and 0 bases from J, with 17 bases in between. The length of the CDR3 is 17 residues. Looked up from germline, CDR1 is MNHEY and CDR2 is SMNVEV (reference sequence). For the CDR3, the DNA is TGTGCCAGCAGTCCGACTGGCGAGGGAGGCTCCTACAATGAGCAGTTCTTC. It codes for CASSPTGEGGSYNEQFF.

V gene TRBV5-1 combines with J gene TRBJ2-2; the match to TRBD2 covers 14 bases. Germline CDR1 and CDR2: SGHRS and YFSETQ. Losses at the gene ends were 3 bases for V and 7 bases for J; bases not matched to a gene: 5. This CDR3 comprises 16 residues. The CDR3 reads CASSSGTSGSVGELFF. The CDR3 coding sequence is TGCGCCAGCAGCTCAGGGACTAGCGGGAGCGTCGGGGAGCTGTTTTTT.

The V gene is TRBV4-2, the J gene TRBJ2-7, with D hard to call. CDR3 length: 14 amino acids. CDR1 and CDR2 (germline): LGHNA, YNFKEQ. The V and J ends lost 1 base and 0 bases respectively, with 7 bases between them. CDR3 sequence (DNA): TGTGCCAGCAGCCAAGGTGCCAGCTCCTACGAGCAGTACTTC. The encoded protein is CASSQGASSYEQYF.

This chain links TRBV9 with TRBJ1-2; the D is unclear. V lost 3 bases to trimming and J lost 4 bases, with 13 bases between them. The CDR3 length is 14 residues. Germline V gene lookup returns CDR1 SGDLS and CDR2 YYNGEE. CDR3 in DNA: TGTGCCAGCAGCGCGGCGGTGGCAAGCTATGGCTACACCTTC. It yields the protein CASSAAVASYGYTF. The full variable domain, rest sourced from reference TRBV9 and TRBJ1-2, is DSGVTQTPKHLITATGQRVTLRCSPRSGDLSVYWYQQSLDQGLQFLIQYYNGEERAKGNILERFSAQQFPDLHSELNLSSLELGDSALYFCASSAAVASYGYTFGSGTRLTVV.

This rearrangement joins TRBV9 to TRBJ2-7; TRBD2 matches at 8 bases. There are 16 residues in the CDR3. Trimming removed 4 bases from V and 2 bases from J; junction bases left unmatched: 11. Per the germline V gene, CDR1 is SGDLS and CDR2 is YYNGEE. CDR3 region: CASSPSSGSPTYEQYF. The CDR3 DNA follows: TGTGCCAGCAGCCCGTCGAGCGGGAGTCCCACCTACGAGCAGTACTTC.

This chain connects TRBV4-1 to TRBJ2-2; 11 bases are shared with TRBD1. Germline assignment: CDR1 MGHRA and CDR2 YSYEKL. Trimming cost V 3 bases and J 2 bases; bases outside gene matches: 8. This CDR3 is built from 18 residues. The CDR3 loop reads CASSHPGTGGSNTGELFF. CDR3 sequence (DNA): TGCGCCAGCAGCCACCCCGGGACAGGGGGTTCCAACACCGGGGAGCTGTTTTTT.

CDR3: CASSRQNTEAFF. The CDR3 DNA reads as TGTGCCAGCAGCCGACAGAACACTGAAGCTTTCTTT. This chain links TRBV7-9 with TRBJ1-1; D ambiguous. Germline CDR1 and CDR2: SEHNR and FQNEAQ (reference sequence). The CDR3 has 12 residues. The V end lost 5 bases, the J end lost 1 base, and 5 bases lay between the germline ends.

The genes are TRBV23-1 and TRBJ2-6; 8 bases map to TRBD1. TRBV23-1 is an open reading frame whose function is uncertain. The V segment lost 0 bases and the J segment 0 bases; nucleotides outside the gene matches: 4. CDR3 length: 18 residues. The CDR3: CASSQSRGQDSGANVLTF. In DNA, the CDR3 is TGCGCCAGCAGTCAATCGAGGGGACAGGACTCTGGGGCCAACGTCCTGACTTTC.

As DNA, the CDR3 is TGTGCCAGCACCTATGACAATACGGATTGCCAGCCCCAGCATTTT. Translating it yields CASTYDNTDCQPQHF. The chain is built from TRBV27 and TRBJ1-5; D is undetermined. The germline V gene encodes CDR1 MNHEY and CDR2 SMNVEV (reference sequence). Trimming took 7 bases from V and 7 from J, leaving 20 bases between them. The CDR3 covers 15 residues.

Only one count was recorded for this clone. CDR3 sequence reads: CASSWNSQDPYGYTF. The CDR3 DNA sequence: TGTGCCAGCAGCTGGAATTCACAGGATCCCTATGGCTACACCTTC. The V call is TRBV7-3, the J call TRBJ1-2; TRBD1 might be the D (5 bases). The V gene lost 4 bases and the J gene lost 4 bases, with 16 bases spanning the gap. The CDR3 spans 15 residues. Per the germline V gene, CDR1 is SGHTA and CDR2 is FQGTGA.

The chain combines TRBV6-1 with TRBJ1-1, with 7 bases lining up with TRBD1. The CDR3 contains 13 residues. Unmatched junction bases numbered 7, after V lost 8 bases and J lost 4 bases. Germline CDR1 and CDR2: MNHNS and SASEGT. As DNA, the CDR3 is TGTGCCAGCGCAACAGGGGCGCCCACTGAAGCTTTCTTT. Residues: CASATGAPTEAFF.

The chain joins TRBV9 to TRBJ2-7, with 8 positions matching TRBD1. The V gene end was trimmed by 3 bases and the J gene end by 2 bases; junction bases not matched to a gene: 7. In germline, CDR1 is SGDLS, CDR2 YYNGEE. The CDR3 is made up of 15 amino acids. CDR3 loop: CASSAGTGTTYEQYF. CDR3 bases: TGTGCCAGCAGCGCTGGGACAGGCACCACCTACGAGCAGTACTTC.

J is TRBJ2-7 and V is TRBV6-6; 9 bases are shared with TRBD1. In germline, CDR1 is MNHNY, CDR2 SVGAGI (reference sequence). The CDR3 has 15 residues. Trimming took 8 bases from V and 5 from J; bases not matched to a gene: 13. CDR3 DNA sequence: TGTGCCAGCGTCCGGACAGGGGATTCCGCCCACGAGCAGTACTTC. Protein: CASVRTGDSAHEQYF.

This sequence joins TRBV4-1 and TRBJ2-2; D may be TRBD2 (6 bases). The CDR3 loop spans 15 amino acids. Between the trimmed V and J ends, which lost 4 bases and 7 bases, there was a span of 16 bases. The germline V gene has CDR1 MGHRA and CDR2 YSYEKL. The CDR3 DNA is TGCGCCAGCAGCCTGGGGACTCCTGGGGGCGGGGAGCTGTTTTTT. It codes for CASSLGTPGGGELFF.

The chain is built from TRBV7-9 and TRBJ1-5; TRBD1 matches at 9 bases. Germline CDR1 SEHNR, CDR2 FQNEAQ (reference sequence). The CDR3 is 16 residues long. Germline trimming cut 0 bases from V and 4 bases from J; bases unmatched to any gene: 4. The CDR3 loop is CASSLATGTGNQPQHF. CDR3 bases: TGTGCCAGCAGCTTAGCTACCGGGACAGGGAATCAGCCCCAGCATTTT.